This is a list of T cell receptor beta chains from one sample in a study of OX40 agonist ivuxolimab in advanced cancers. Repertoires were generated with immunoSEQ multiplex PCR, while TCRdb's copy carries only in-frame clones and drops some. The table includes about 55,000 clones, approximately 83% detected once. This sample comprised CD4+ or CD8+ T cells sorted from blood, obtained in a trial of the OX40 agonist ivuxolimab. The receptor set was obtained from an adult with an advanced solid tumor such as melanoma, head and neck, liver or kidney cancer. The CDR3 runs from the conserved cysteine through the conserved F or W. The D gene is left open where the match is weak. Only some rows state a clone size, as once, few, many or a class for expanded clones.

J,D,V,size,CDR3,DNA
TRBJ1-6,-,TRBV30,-,CAWSVFQPGSPLHF,TGTGCCTGGAGTGTATTCCAGCCCGGTTCACCCCTCCACTTT
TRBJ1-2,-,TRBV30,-,CAWSERVF,TGTGCCTGGAGTGAGCGTGTGTTC
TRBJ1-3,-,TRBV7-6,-,CASSMTGDGNTIYF,TGTGCCAGCAGCATGACGGGAGATGGAAACACCATATATTTT
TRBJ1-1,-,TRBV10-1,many,CASSESKLGNTEAFF,TGCGCCAGCAGTGAGTCGAAACTGGGGAACACTGAAGCTTTCTTT
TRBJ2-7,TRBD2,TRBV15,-,CATSNRREAYEQYF,TGTGCCACCAGCAACCGACGGGAGGCCTACGAGCAGTACTTC
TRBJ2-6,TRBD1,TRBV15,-,CATSRDRGSGANVLTF,TGTGCCACCAGCAGGGACAGGGGCTCTGGGGCCAACGTCCTGACTTTC
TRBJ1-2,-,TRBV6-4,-,CASSDSPAGGYTF,TGTGCCAGCAGTGACTCACCAGCCGGCGGCTACACCTTC
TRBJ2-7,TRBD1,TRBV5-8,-,CASSSRLRTGTYEQYF,TGTGCCAGCAGCTCGAGACTCCGGACAGGAACCTACGAGCAGTACTTC
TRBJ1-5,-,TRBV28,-,CASSSPPQPQHF,TGTGCCAGCAGTTCCCCCCCCCAGCCCCAGCATTTT
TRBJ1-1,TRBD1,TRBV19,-,CASSTPRQGANTEAFF,TGTGCCAGTAGTACTCCTCGACAGGGGGCGAACACTGAAGCTTTCTTT
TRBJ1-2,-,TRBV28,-,CASSPVLSGAHNYGYTF,TGTGCCAGCAGCCCGGTTCTTTCAGGGGCCCATAACTATGGCTACACCTTC
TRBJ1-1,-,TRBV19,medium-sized,CASTTRLNTEAFF,TGTGCCAGTACGACCAGGTTGAACACTGAAGCTTTCTTT
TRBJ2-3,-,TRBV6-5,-,CASSLRGGWSTDTQYF,TGTGCCAGCAGTTTGAGGGGTGGGTGGAGCACAGATACGCAGTATTTT
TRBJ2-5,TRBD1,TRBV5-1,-,CASSSQGDQETQYF,TGCGCCAGCAGTTCCCAGGGGGACCAAGAGACCCAGTACTTC
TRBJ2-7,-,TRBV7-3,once,CASSFAATGYEQYF,TGTGCCAGCAGCTTTGCCGCTACGGGTTACGAGCAGTACTTC
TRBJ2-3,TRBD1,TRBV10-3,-,CAISVGTEYSDTQYF,TGTGCCATCAGTGTGGGGACAGAGTACTCAGATACGCAGTATTTT
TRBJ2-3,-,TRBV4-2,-,CASSQEYDTGTDTQYF,TGTGCCAGCAGCCAAGAATACGATACTGGCACAGATACGCAGTATTTT
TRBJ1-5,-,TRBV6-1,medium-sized,CACRQIHSNQPQHF,TGTGCCTGTAGACAGATCCATAGCAATCAGCCCCAGCATTTT